Listed below are T cell receptor beta chains from one sample, sequenced in a study of technical replicates of blood from several donors. This table comes from immunoSEQ multiplex PCR, and its TCRdb copy is limited to in-frame clones, with some not included. The table shows some 70,000 clones, with roughly 92% occurring only once. Sequenced material: T cells isolated from PBMCs. The receptors originated from a human donor in good health. CDR3s include the opening cysteine and the closing phenylalanine or tryptophan. A D gene is named only where the DNA matches it firmly. Expanded clones are given a class, and other clones once, few, many or no size at all.

V	size	D	J	CDR3	DNA
TRBV9	.	TRBD2	TRBJ2-2	CASSVGLGTSGYTGELFF	TGTGCCAGCAGCGTAGGTTTGGGGACTAGCGGATACACCGGGGAGCTGTTTTTT
TRBV25-1	.	.	TRBJ2-1	CASSELSGDTYNEQFF	TGTGCCAGCAGTGAATTGTCAGGGGATACCTACAATGAGCAGTTCTTC
TRBV11-3	.	.	TRBJ2-7	CASSLSGYEQYF	TGTGCCAGCAGCTTAAGCGGTTACGAGCAGTACTTC
TRBV6-5	.	.	TRBJ2-1	CASSSRANEQFF	TGTGCCAGCAGCTCTAGAGCCAATGAGCAGTTCTTC
TRBV27	.	TRBD1	TRBJ2-7	CASSTTGAGYEQYF	TGTGCCAGCAGTACTACAGGGGCTGGCTACGAGCAGTACTTC
TRBV4-1	.	TRBD2	TRBJ2-7	CASSPHGLAGAYEQYF	TGCGCCAGCAGCCCCCATGGACTAGCGGGCGCCTACGAGCAGTACTTC
TRBV10-3	.	.	TRBJ2-7	CAISESSGAYEQYF	TGTGCCATCAGTGAGTCGAGCGGCGCCTACGAGCAGTACTTC
TRBV5-1	.	TRBD1	TRBJ2-5	CASSFTFGTGGQETQYF	TGCGCCAGCAGCTTTACTTTCGGGACAGGGGGACAAGAGACCCAGTACTTC
TRBV25-1	.	TRBD1	TRBJ1-1	CASSDRGVRTEAFF	TGTGCCAGCAGCGACAGGGGCGTAAGGACTGAAGCTTTCTTT
TRBV28	once	TRBD2	TRBJ2-3	CASSLGGYSADTQYF	TGTGCCAGCAGTTTGGGGGGGTACAGTGCAGATACGCAGTATTTT
TRBV19	.	.	TRBJ1-5	CASGPGGKDQPQHF	TGTGCCAGTGGCCCGGGGGGCAAGGATCAGCCCCAGCATTTT
TRBV7-9	.	TRBD1	TRBJ2-6	CASSSGTEGPGANVLTF	TGTGCCAGCAGCTCAGGGACAGAAGGTCCTGGGGCCAACGTCCTGACTTTC
TRBV27	.	.	TRBJ1-1	CASSLTGTLNTEAFF	TGTGCCAGCAGTCTTACAGGAACACTGAACACTGAGGCTTTCTTT
TRBV6-5	once	TRBD2	TRBJ2-5	CASSYGTSGQETQYF	TGTGCCAGCAGTTATGGGACTAGCGGCCAAGAGACCCAGTACTTC
TRBV18	.	.	TRBJ2-1	CASSESGFTYNEQFF	TGTGCCAGCTCCGAGAGCGGGTTTACCTACAATGAGCAGTTCTTC
TRBV11-3	.	TRBD1	TRBJ2-1	CASSQRTGDYNEQFF	TGTGCCAGCAGCCAAAGGACAGGAGACTACAATGAGCAGTTCTTC
TRBV7-9	.	.	TRBJ2-1	CASGGGRFEQFF	TGTGCCAGCGGAGGGGGCCGCTTTGAGCAGTTCTTC
TRBV7-2	.	.	TRBJ2-1	CASSWTALVNEQFF	TGTGCCAGCAGCTGGACTGCCCTTGTCAATGAGCAGTTCTTC
TRBV19	.	TRBD1	TRBJ2-7	CASSIYPGQVSYEQYF	TGTGCCAGTAGTATTTACCCGGGACAGGTAAGCTACGAGCAGTACTTC
TRBV28	.	TRBD1	TRBJ1-5	CASSTVQGAPDQPQHF	TGTGCCAGCAGTACGGTACAGGGGGCGCCGGATCAGCCCCAGCATTTT
TRBV11-3	.	TRBD2	TRBJ2-7	CASSYRTSGFYEQYF	TGTGCCAGCAGCTATAGGACTAGCGGTTTCTACGAGCAGTACTTC
TRBV19	.	TRBD1	TRBJ1-5	CASTNVDRENQPQHF	TGTGCCAGTACTAACGTGGACAGGGAAAATCAGCCCCAGCATTTT
TRBV5-3	.	.	TRBJ1-2	CARSSVRLSGYTF	TGTGCCAGAAGCTCAGTCAGGCTGAGTGGCTACACCTTC
TRBV5-1	few	.	TRBJ1-5	CASSLALAQPQHF	TGCGCCAGCAGCTTGGCCCTGGCTCAGCCCCAGCATTTT
TRBV15	.	.	TRBJ2-4	CATSRDVGGANIQYF	TGTGCCACCAGCAGAGATGTAGGAGGGGCGAACATTCAGTACTTC
TRBV6-1	.	.	TRBJ1-5	CASSEGLPALWPQHF	TGTGCCAGCAGTGAAGGACTTCCAGCTCTTTGGCCCCAGCATTTT
TRBV9	.	.	TRBJ1-5	CASSVSIGVGQPQHF	TGTGCCAGCAGCGTATCAATCGGGGTTGGGCAGCCCCAGCATTTT
TRBV10-3	once	.	TRBJ2-7	CAISSGLGYYEQYF	TGTGCCATCTCGAGCGGCCTGGGCTACTACGAGCAGTACTTC
TRBV7-9	few	.	TRBJ1-1	CASSTGNTEAFF	TGTGCCAGCAGCACAGGGAACACTGAAGCTTTCTTT
TRBV25-1	.	.	TRBJ2-1	CASSDFEFSYNEQFF	TGTGCCAGCAGTGATTTTGAGTTCTCCTACAATGAGCAGTTCTTC
TRBV4-3	once	TRBD2	TRBJ2-3	CASSQESTSGYRNTDTQYF	TGCGCCAGCAGCCAAGAATCAACTAGCGGGTATAGAAATACAGATACGCAGTATTTT
TRBV12-5	.	.	TRBJ2-2	CASGFLNTGELFF	TGTGCTAGTGGTTTTTTAAACACCGGGGAGCTGTTTTTT
TRBV10-1	.	TRBD2	TRBJ2-1	CASSESERGASYNEQFF	TGCGCCAGCAGTGAGTCTGAGCGGGGAGCCTCCTACAATGAGCAGTTCTTC
TRBV7-6	.	TRBD1	TRBJ1-1	CASSSGQGALSTEAFF	TGTGCCAGCAGCTCGGGACAGGGGGCTTTATCGACTGAAGCTTTCTTT
TRBV25-1	.	.	TRBJ1-4	CASIGPEGEKLFF	TGTGCCAGCATAGGTCCGGAGGGTGAAAAACTGTTTTTT
TRBV2	.	.	TRBJ1-2	CASSELTSVYGYTF	TGTGCCAGCAGTGAGTTGACATCGGTTTATGGCTACACCTTC
TRBV7-2	.	TRBD2	TRBJ2-3	CASLGGLATNTQYF	TGTGCCAGCTTGGGGGGACTAGCGACGAATACGCAGTATTTT
TRBV5-1	.	TRBD1	TRBJ2-5	CASSSTGTGVEDQYF	TGCGCCAGCAGCTCCACCGGGACAGGGGTTGAGGACCAGTACTTC
TRBV9	.	.	TRBJ1-2	CASSVAREPNYGYTF	TGTGCCAGCAGCGTAGCGAGGGAACCTAACTATGGCTACACCTTC
TRBV7-9	.	.	TRBJ2-1	CASSLSLSSYNEQFF	TGTGCCAGCAGCTTATCCTTGAGCTCCTACAATGAGCAGTTCTTC
TRBV5-4	once	.	TRBJ2-1	CASSREPNEQFF	TGTGCCAGCAGCCGAGAACCCAATGAGCAGTTCTTC
TRBV28	.	.	TRBJ2-7	CASSQSGTTYEQYF	TGTGCCAGCAGCCAATCCGGGACAACCTACGAGCAGTACTTC
TRBV2	.	TRBD1	TRBJ2-2	CASRSTGGKNTGELFF	TGTGCCAGCAGATCCACAGGGGGAAAGAACACCGGGGAGCTGTTTTTT